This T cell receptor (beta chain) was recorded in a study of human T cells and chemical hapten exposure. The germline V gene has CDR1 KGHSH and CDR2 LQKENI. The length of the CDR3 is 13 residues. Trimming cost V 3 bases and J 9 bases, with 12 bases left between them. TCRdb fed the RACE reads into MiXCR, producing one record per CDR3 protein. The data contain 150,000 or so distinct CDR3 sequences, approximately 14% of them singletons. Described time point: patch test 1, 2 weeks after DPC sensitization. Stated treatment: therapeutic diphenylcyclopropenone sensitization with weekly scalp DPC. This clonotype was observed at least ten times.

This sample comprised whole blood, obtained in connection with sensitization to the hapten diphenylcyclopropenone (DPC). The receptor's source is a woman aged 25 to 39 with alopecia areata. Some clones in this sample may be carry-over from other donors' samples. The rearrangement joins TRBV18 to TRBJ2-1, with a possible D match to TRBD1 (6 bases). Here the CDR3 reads CASSPQGTSEQFF. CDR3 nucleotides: TGTGCCAGCTCACCTCAGGGGACGAGTGAGCAGTTCTTC.